This T cell receptor (beta chain) came from a study of STAT5B mutations in CD4+ large granular lymphocyte leukemia. Repertoires were generated with immunoSEQ multiplex PCR, while TCRdb's copy carries only in-frame clones and drops some. There are tens of thousands of clones in the sample; over 80% occur only once, and 8.6% lies in the top ten. V was clipped by 0 bases and J by 0 bases, with 15 bases between them. The CDR3 has 18 amino acids. The germline gives CDR1 GTSNPN, CDR2 SVGIG (reference sequence). This clone was seen just once. The source material was CD4+ T cells from blood buffy coats. The TCR was taken from a human donor in good health. The chain recombines TRBV30 with TRBJ2-6; D remains unclear. The CDR3 bases are TGTGCCTGGAGTGTAGGGCAGCCTTTCCTCTCTGGGGCCAACGTCCTGACTTTC. As protein: CAWSVGQPFLSGANVLTF.